These T cell receptor beta chains were read from a single sample in a study of blood T cell repertoires in COVID-19. The method was immunoSEQ multiplex PCR; TCRdb's version includes in-frame clones alone and lacks a portion of them. The sample holds approximately 360,000 clones, more than 80% seen once. Sequenced input: peripheral blood. Receptor source: a man aged 40-50 years with acute or convalescent COVID-19. Both conserved end residues are part of each CDR3. Fields, in order: D gene, clone size, J gene, V gene, CDR3 protein, CDR3 DNA. D genes are given only for firm matches. The size entry is marked missing in some rows and otherwise reads once, few, many or a size class.

d_call: TRBD1
clone_size: once
j_call: TRBJ2-7
v_call: TRBV7-3
cdr3_aa: CASSLYPGQGPHEQYF
cdr3_nt: TGTGCCAGCAGCTTATACCCGGGACAGGGTCCCCACGAGCAGTACTTC

d_call: .
clone_size: .
j_call: TRBJ1-1
v_call: TRBV29-1
cdr3_aa: CSVELRGSVTEAFF
cdr3_nt: TGCAGCGTTGAATTGAGGGGGAGCGTCACTGAAGCTTTCTTT

d_call: .
clone_size: few
j_call: TRBJ1-4
v_call: TRBV7-8
cdr3_aa: CASSPPAANEKLFF
cdr3_nt: TGTGCCAGCAGCCCACCGGCAGCGAATGAAAAACTGTTTTTT

d_call: .
clone_size: .
j_call: TRBJ2-1
v_call: TRBV7-9
cdr3_aa: CASSLAGASYNEQFF
cdr3_nt: TGTGCCAGCAGCTTAGCAGGGGCCTCCTACAATGAGCAGTTCTTC

d_call: .
clone_size: .
j_call: TRBJ2-2
v_call: TRBV15
cdr3_aa: CATSRGDTGELFF
cdr3_nt: TGTGCCACCAGCAGAGGAGACACCGGGGAGCTGTTTTTT

d_call: .
clone_size: .
j_call: TRBJ2-3
v_call: TRBV5-1
cdr3_aa: CASSLEAGKSTDTQYF
cdr3_nt: TGCGCCAGCAGCTTGGAGGCAGGTAAAAGCACAGATACGCAGTATTTT

d_call: .
clone_size: .
j_call: TRBJ1-6
v_call: TRBV4-2
cdr3_aa: CASSQDTPTGNSPLHF
cdr3_nt: TGTGCCAGCAGCCAAGATACCCCTACAGGGAATTCACCCCTCCACTTT

d_call: TRBD1
clone_size: .
j_call: TRBJ1-2
v_call: TRBV28
cdr3_aa: CASSIPDRDYGYTF
cdr3_nt: TGTGCCAGCAGTATCCCGGACAGGGACTATGGCTACACCTTC

d_call: .
clone_size: .
j_call: TRBJ1-1
v_call: TRBV12-5
cdr3_aa: CASGLRRGRTEAFF
cdr3_nt: TGTGCTAGTGGTTTGCGCAGGGGCCGGACTGAAGCTTTCTTT

d_call: .
clone_size: .
j_call: TRBJ1-5
v_call: TRBV7-2
cdr3_aa: CASSLGAPDNQPQHF
cdr3_nt: TGTGCCAGCAGCCTAGGGGCACCGGACAATCAGCCCCAGCATTTT

d_call: TRBD1
clone_size: .
j_call: TRBJ1-4
v_call: TRBV28
cdr3_aa: CASSLSTRGRKTNEKLFF
cdr3_nt: TGTGCCAGCAGTTTATCGACAAGGGGGCGAAAGACTAATGAAAAACTGTTTTTT

d_call: TRBD1
clone_size: few
j_call: TRBJ2-7
v_call: TRBV5-1
cdr3_aa: CASSPPTGPSYEQYF
cdr3_nt: TGCGCCAGCAGCCCACCGACAGGGCCTTCCTACGAGCAGTACTTC

d_call: .
clone_size: .
j_call: TRBJ1-5
v_call: TRBV3-1/TRBV3-2
cdr3_aa: CASSQNPGQPQHF
cdr3_nt: TGTGCCAGCAGCCAAAACCCGGGACAGCCCCAGCATTTT

d_call: TRBD2
clone_size: .
j_call: TRBJ2-3
v_call: TRBV7-3
cdr3_aa: CASSSGLAIDTQYF
cdr3_nt: TGTGCCAGCAGCTCCGGACTAGCGATAGATACGCAGTATTTT

d_call: TRBD1
clone_size: .
j_call: TRBJ1-2
v_call: TRBV7-3
cdr3_aa: CASSPRMTGNKDGYTF
cdr3_nt: TGTGCCAGCAGCCCGCGTATGACAGGGAATAAGGATGGCTACACCTTC

d_call: .
clone_size: .
j_call: TRBJ1-2
v_call: TRBV30
cdr3_aa: CAWSYGVANYGYTF
cdr3_nt: TGTGCCTGGAGTTACGGGGTAGCTAACTATGGCTACACCTTC

d_call: TRBD1
clone_size: .
j_call: TRBJ1-1
v_call: TRBV13
cdr3_aa: CASSLGRGHTEAFF
cdr3_nt: TGTGCCAGCAGCTTAGGCAGGGGGCACACTGAAGCTTTCTTT

d_call: .
clone_size: once
j_call: TRBJ1-6
v_call: TRBV27
cdr3_aa: CASSLMQGLDSPLHF
cdr3_nt: TGTGCCAGCAGTTTGATGCAGGGGTTGGATTCACCCCTCCACTTT

d_call: .
clone_size: once
j_call: TRBJ2-7
v_call: TRBV29-1
cdr3_aa: CSVVAGVRSYEQYF
cdr3_nt: TGCAGCGTTGTAGCAGGGGTTAGGTCCTACGAGCAGTACTTC

d_call: .
clone_size: .
j_call: TRBJ2-7
v_call: TRBV9
cdr3_aa: CASSKRAGSTYEQYF
cdr3_nt: TGTGCCAGCAGTAAGCGGGCGGGAAGCACCTACGAGCAGTACTTC

d_call: .
clone_size: .
j_call: TRBJ1-6
v_call: TRBV6-5
cdr3_aa: CASSYSAGDDNSPLHF
cdr3_nt: TGTGCCAGCAGTTACTCCGCAGGGGACGATAATTCACCCCTCCACTTT

d_call: TRBD1
clone_size: .
j_call: TRBJ2-1
v_call: TRBV5-4
cdr3_aa: CASSRTGGRYNEQFF
cdr3_nt: TGTGCCAGCAGCCGGACAGGGGGTCGATACAATGAGCAGTTCTTC

d_call: TRBD1
clone_size: once
j_call: TRBJ2-7
v_call: TRBV6-5
cdr3_aa: CASSYSPSGTALQYF
cdr3_nt: TGTGCCAGCAGTTACTCTCCTTCCGGGACAGCCCTGCAGTACTTC

d_call: .
clone_size: .
j_call: TRBJ2-5
v_call: TRBV5-4
cdr3_aa: CASSSLRENKETQYF
cdr3_nt: TGTGCCAGCAGCTCCCTCCGGGAGAACAAAGAGACCCAGTACTTC

d_call: TRBD1
clone_size: .
j_call: TRBJ2-7
v_call: TRBV28
cdr3_aa: CATRPGQGAYEQYF
cdr3_nt: TGTGCCACTCGACCGGGACAGGGGGCCTACGAGCAGTACTTC

d_call: .
clone_size: .
j_call: TRBJ1-5
v_call: TRBV12-3/TRBV12-4
cdr3_aa: CASTWSNQPQHF
cdr3_nt: TGTGCCAGTACTTGGAGCAATCAGCCCCAGCATTTT

d_call: .
clone_size: .
j_call: TRBJ1-2
v_call: TRBV6-1
cdr3_aa: CASSEREGSYGYTF
cdr3_nt: TGTGCCAGCAGTGAACGGGAGGGATCCTATGGCTACACCTTC

d_call: TRBD1
clone_size: once
j_call: TRBJ1-2
v_call: TRBV5-1
cdr3_aa: CASSLPRGQGANYGYTF
cdr3_nt: TGCGCCAGCAGCTTACCACGCGGACAGGGAGCTAACTATGGCTACACCTTC

d_call: .
clone_size: few
j_call: TRBJ2-2
v_call: TRBV5-1
cdr3_aa: CASSLAPGTNTGELFF
cdr3_nt: TGCGCCAGCAGCTTGGCCCCAGGAACGAACACCGGGGAGCTGTTTTTT

d_call: TRBD1
clone_size: .
j_call: TRBJ2-7
v_call: TRBV27
cdr3_aa: CASSISGTGGYEQYF
cdr3_nt: TGTGCCAGCAGTATCTCGGGGACAGGGGGCTACGAGCAGTACTTC

d_call: .
clone_size: .
j_call: TRBJ1-1
v_call: TRBV5-1
cdr3_aa: CASSPKGVQNTEAFF
cdr3_nt: TGCGCCAGCAGCCCCAAGGGGGTCCAGAACACTGAAGCTTTCTTT

d_call: .
clone_size: few
j_call: TRBJ2-3
v_call: TRBV9
cdr3_aa: CASSATWSDTQYF
cdr3_nt: TGTGCCAGCAGCGCTACCTGGTCGGATACGCAGTATTTT

d_call: .
clone_size: .
j_call: TRBJ1-2
v_call: TRBV24-1
cdr3_aa: CATSDSSQYGYTF
cdr3_nt: TGTGCCACCAGTGATTCGTCACAATATGGCTACACCTTC

d_call: .
clone_size: once
j_call: TRBJ1-2
v_call: TRBV3-1/TRBV3-2
cdr3_aa: CASSLAPQGSGYTF
cdr3_nt: TGTGCCAGCAGCCTCGCCCCACAGGGCTCGGGCTACACCTTC

d_call: TRBD1
clone_size: .
j_call: TRBJ1-5
v_call: TRBV27
cdr3_aa: CASSPLSGTGVDNQPQHF
cdr3_nt: TGTGCCAGCAGTCCGCTCTCCGGGACAGGGGTTGACAATCAGCCCCAGCATTTT

d_call: TRBD2
clone_size: .
j_call: TRBJ2-3
v_call: TRBV11-2
cdr3_aa: CASSRRGVAGRTDTQYF
cdr3_nt: TGTGCCAGCAGCCGACGAGGGGTAGCGGGGAGGACAGATACGCAGTATTTT

d_call: .
clone_size: .
j_call: TRBJ1-6
v_call: TRBV28
cdr3_aa: CASQEPGYNSPLHF
cdr3_nt: TGTGCCAGTCAGGAGCCGGGGTATAATTCACCCCTCCACTTT

d_call: .
clone_size: .
j_call: TRBJ1-4
v_call: TRBV5-5
cdr3_aa: CASSLGTPEKLFF
cdr3_nt: TGTGCCAGCAGCTTGGGGACACCTGAAAAACTGTTTTTT

d_call: .
clone_size: .
j_call: TRBJ1-1
v_call: TRBV9
cdr3_aa: CASSFLGQNTEAFF
cdr3_nt: TGTGCCAGCAGCTTCCTGGGACAGAACACTGAAGCTTTCTTT

d_call: TRBD1
clone_size: .
j_call: TRBJ1-4
v_call: TRBV28
cdr3_aa: CASRDRDEKLFF
cdr3_nt: TGTGCCAGCCGGGACAGGGACGAAAAACTGTTTTTT

d_call: .
clone_size: once
j_call: TRBJ1-2
v_call: TRBV28
cdr3_aa: CASMTGNYGYTF
cdr3_nt: TGTGCCAGCATGACAGGAAACTATGGCTACACCTTC

d_call: TRBD1
clone_size: .
j_call: TRBJ1-4
v_call: TRBV7-9
cdr3_aa: CASSLTFRGQGEKLFF
cdr3_nt: TGTGCCAGCAGCTTAACGTTCAGGGGGCAGGGTGAAAAACTGTTTTTT

d_call: .
clone_size: .
j_call: TRBJ2-7
v_call: TRBV9
cdr3_aa: CASSVVENEQYF
cdr3_nt: TGTGCCAGCAGCGTAGTGGAGAACGAGCAGTACTTC

d_call: TRBD2
clone_size: .
j_call: TRBJ2-5
v_call: TRBV7-3
cdr3_aa: CASSLIAGSQETQYF
cdr3_nt: TGTGCCAGCAGCTTAATAGCGGGGTCCCAAGAGACCCAGTACTTC

d_call: TRBD1
clone_size: .
j_call: TRBJ1-5
v_call: TRBV7-8
cdr3_aa: CASSLEDRVLGQPQHF
cdr3_nt: TGTGCCAGCAGCTTAGAAGACAGGGTTTTAGGTCAGCCCCAGCATTTT

d_call: .
clone_size: .
j_call: TRBJ2-3
v_call: TRBV5-1
cdr3_aa: CASSLAPGSPADTQYF
cdr3_nt: TGCGCCAGCAGCTTGGCCCCAGGCTCCCCCGCAGATACGCAGTATTTT

d_call: .
clone_size: once
j_call: TRBJ1-2
v_call: TRBV19
cdr3_aa: CASSISGDGYTF
cdr3_nt: TGTGCCAGTAGTATTTCAGGGGATGGCTACACCTTC

d_call: .
clone_size: .
j_call: TRBJ2-6
v_call: TRBV3-1/TRBV3-2
cdr3_aa: CASSPRETGANVLTF
cdr3_nt: TGTGCCAGCAGCCCCCGGGAGACTGGGGCCAACGTCCTGACTTTC

d_call: .
clone_size: .
j_call: TRBJ1-2
v_call: TRBV5-6
cdr3_aa: CASSLDSNYGYTF
cdr3_nt: TGTGCCAGCAGCTTGGACAGTAACTATGGCTACACCTTC

d_call: TRBD1
clone_size: .
j_call: TRBJ2-5
v_call: TRBV6-5
cdr3_aa: CATDPRDRGEYKYF
cdr3_nt: TGTGCCACCGACCCCCGGGACAGGGGCGAATATAAGTACTTC

d_call: .
clone_size: .
j_call: TRBJ1-3
v_call: TRBV7-8
cdr3_aa: CASSSRRSGAGNTIYF
cdr3_nt: TGTGCCAGCAGCTCTAGGCGGTCAGGGGCAGGAAACACCATATATTTT